These 20 T cell receptor beta chains were all obtained from the same sample, sequenced in a study of immune characterization of retroperitoneal liposarcoma. TCRdb reanalysed the PCR reads using MiXCR and keeps one entry per CDR3 protein. The sample includes roughly 8,400 distinct CDR3 sequences, 25% to 35% of them seen just once. Sequences were obtained from blood. These receptors originate from a male donor with retroperitoneal liposarcoma.

This clonotype came up many times. The CDR3 reads CASSLSGTSGSMKTQYF. The CDR3 DNA follows: TGTGCCAGCAGCTTATCCGGGACTAGCGGGAGTATGAAGACCCAGTACTTC. The chain employs TRBV7-2 and TRBJ2-1; 14 nucleotides align to TRBD2. The DNA end favors TRBJ2-5, so the J call may be wrong. The CDR3 has 17 residues. The germline CDR1 and CDR2 sequences are SGHTA and FQGNSA.

By its share, this clonotype is medium-sized (0.01 to 0.1%). The chain couples TRBV6-1 to TRBJ1-5, with D maybe TRBD1 (5 bases). V was pared by 7 bases and J by 7 bases, with 17 bases between. The germline CDR1 and CDR2 sequences are MNHNS and SASEGT. This CDR3 contains 14 residues. Here the CDR3 DNA reads TGTGCCAGCACCGAGGGGCCACAAAGGCAGCCCCAGCATTTT. This sequence encodes CASTEGPQRQPQHF.

The J gene is TRBJ2-2, the V gene TRBV27; D is uncertain. Per germline, CDR1 MNHEY and CDR2 SMNVEV (reference sequence). With 5 bases removed from V and 3 bases from J, the gap between germline ends came to 13 bases. This CDR3 region has 15 residues. This CDR3 is CASSPRIGYTGELFF. CDR3 nucleotide sequence: TGTGCCAGCAGTCCCCGGATTGGGTACACCGGGGAGCTGTTTTTT.

This rearrangement joins TRBV7-8 to TRBJ2-5, with 14 bases fitting TRBD2. With 2 bases clipped from V and 3 bases from J, the junction kept 11 bases outside the gene matches. The CDR3 is 19 residues long. Germline V gene sequence: CDR1 SGHVS, CDR2 FQNEAQ. DNA of the CDR3: TGTGCCAGCAGCTTACCCGGGACTAGCGGGAGCTCTACGGAAGAGACCCAGTACTTC. It specifies CASSLPGTSGSSTEETQYF.

The chain couples TRBV12-3 or TRBV12-4 to TRBJ2-3; TRBD2 matches at 12 bases. Trimming removed 8 bases from V and 3 bases from J; junction bases left unmatched: 3. The CDR3 is 14 residues long. CDR3 protein: CASRLAGVTDTQYF. CDR3 sequence (DNA): TGTGCCAGCCGACTAGCGGGAGTTACAGATACGCAGTATTTT.

This clonotype ranks as medium-sized. V gene TRBV6-1 combines with J gene TRBJ2-1; weak D call: TRBD1 (5 bases). CDR1 MNHNS and CDR2 SASEGT come from the germline V gene. This CDR3 has 17 residues. Trimming shortened V by 7 bases and J by 5 bases, and 24 bases separated the two germline ends. The CDR3 DNA reads TGTGCCAGCAACCCAAAGGGGCGATGGGGCAGAGACAATGAGCAGTTCTTC. It specifies CASNPKGRWGRDNEQFF.

In its sample, this clonotype is medium-sized (0.01 to 0.1%). V is TRBV12-3 or TRBV12-4 and J is TRBJ2-2, with 9 nucleotides matching TRBD1. The V segment lost 6 bases and the J segment 4 bases; nucleotides outside the gene matches: 9. This CDR3 has 16 amino acids. This CDR3 is CASSPWTGVSTGELFF. In DNA, the CDR3 is TGTGCCAGCAGCCCCTGGACAGGGGTCTCCACCGGGGAGCTGTTTTTT.

V is TRBV6-2 or TRBV6-3 and J is TRBJ1-1; tentatively, D is TRBD1 (6 bases). CDR1 and CDR2 from the germline V gene are MNHEY and SVGEGT. The ends were cut back, 6 bases at V and 4 bases at J, with 12 bases in the middle. CDR3 length equals 13 residues. The CDR3 DNA is TGTGCCAGCAGCCTCAGGGGTTCCACTGAAGCTTTCTTT. Its protein is CASSLRGSTEAFF.

This clonotype showed up just a few times. The chain uses TRBV12-3 or TRBV12-4 and TRBJ2-7; D call uncertain. This CDR3 spans 14 amino acids. Trimming left V 3 bases short and J 2 bases short, with 11 bases between. Written as DNA, the CDR3 is TGTGCCAGCAGTTTGGTGGGTAACCCCTACGAGCAGTACTTC. Its translation: CASSLVGNPYEQYF.

This clonotype was seen only a few times. This sequence joins TRBV7-2 and TRBJ2-3; D may be TRBD2 (6 bases). The CDR3 totals 15 residues. CDR1 is SGHTA, CDR2 FQGNSA, per germline. Trimming shortened V by 5 bases and J by 3 bases, and 15 bases separated the two germline ends. The CDR3 nucleotides are TGTGCCAGCAGCCCCGGGCGGGGATTAACAGATACGCAGTATTTT. It specifies CASSPGRGLTDTQYF.

This clonotype was recorded a few times. The chain couples TRBV6-1 to TRBJ2-1, with 8 nucleotides matching TRBD2. V lost 6 bases, J lost 13 bases, and 17 bases stayed unmatched. The germline V gene encodes CDR1 MNHNS and CDR2 SASEGT. The CDR3 covers 15 residues. DNA for the CDR3: TGTGCCAGCAGGGAAACAGCGGGAGCGCGGAAGACCCAGTTCTTC. Protein: CASRETAGARKTQFF.

V usage is TRBV6-6 and J usage is TRBJ2-1; D is tentatively TRBD1 or TRBD2 (6 bases each). With the DNA end fitting TRBJ2-7 better, the J assignment may be wrong. CDR1 and CDR2 (germline): MNHNY, SVGAGI (reference sequence). The CDR3 has 16 residues. CDR3 coding DNA: TGTGCCAGCAGTTACTCGATAGGGGTGGGGGGCGGCGAGCAGTACTTC. Encoded protein: CASSYSIGVGGGEQYF.

This clonotype was seen a few times. A read error may account for a junction end that differs from germline. The chain joins TRBV6-6 to TRBJ2-1; TRBD1 is a possible D gene (6 bases). CDR1 MNHNY and CDR2 SVGAGI come from the germline V gene (reference sequence). This CDR3 is built from 12 residues. The CDR3 nucleotides are TGTGTCAGCAGGGACACCCGGAATGAGCAGTTCTTC. This codes for CVSRDTRNEQFF.

This chain uses TRBV4-1 with TRBJ2-1; 8 bases match TRBD1. Judging by the DNA end, TRBJ2-7 fits better; the J call may be wrong. In germline, CDR1 is MGHRA, CDR2 YSYEKL. The CDR3 runs to 14 residues. The CDR3: CASSPGTGAYEQYF. In nucleotides, the CDR3 is TGCGCCAGCAGCCCCGGGACAGGAGCATACGAGCAGTACTTC.

The gene calls are TRBV12-3 or TRBV12-4 and TRBJ2-2; D might be TRBD2 (7 bases). The CDR3 runs to 20 residues. V lost 2 bases, J lost 4 bases, and 26 bases lay in between. Here the CDR3 reads CASSLRGAFGLAGATGELFF. The DNA of the CDR3 is TGTGCCAGCAGTTTACGGGGGGCATTTGGGCTTGCGGGAGCCACCGGGGAGCTGTTTTTT.

This clonotype was seen many times. The rearrangement links TRBV12-3 or TRBV12-4 to TRBJ2-5, with D possibly matching TRBD1 (6 bases). V was pared by 7 bases and J by 4 bases, with 16 bases between. The CDR3 contains 14 residues. Here the CDR3 reads CASTLGAAGETQYF. Here the CDR3 DNA reads TGTGCCAGCACCTTGGGGGCAGCCGGAGAGACCCAGTACTTC.

This clonotype is medium-sized in the sample. The rearrangement links TRBV12-3 or TRBV12-4 to TRBJ2-1, with TRBD2 matching 12 bases. J was trimmed by 4 bases and V by 0 bases; bases with no gene match: 4. The CDR3 consists of 17 residues. The DNA of the CDR3 is TGTGCCAGCAGTTTAGCTGGGACTAGCGGGCAATACAATGAGCAGTTCTTC. Amino acids: CASSLAGTSGQYNEQFF.

V and J are TRBV6-2 or TRBV6-3 and TRBJ1-3; D is perhaps TRBD1 (5 bases). V lost 0 bases and J 0 bases, leaving 21 bases between the germline ends. The CDR3 consists of 20 residues. From germline, CDR1 is MNHEY and CDR2 SVGEGT. Written as DNA, the CDR3 is TGTGCCAGCAGTTACTCCGGCAGGGAAGCCGTCGGCGTCTCTGGAAACACCATATATTTT. It is translated as CASSYSGREAVGVSGNTIYF.

The chain couples TRBV7-6 to TRBJ2-1; 12 bases match TRBD2. The J call may be wrong; the DNA end is better matched by TRBJ2-7. The CDR3 is 17 amino acids. The V gene's germline CDR1 is SGHVS and CDR2 FNYEAQ. The CDR3 DNA reads TGTGCCAGCAGCTTAGGGGGACTAGCGGGCTACTACAATGAGCAGTACTTC. It is translated as CASSLGGLAGYYNEQYF.

Judged by abundance, this clonotype is medium-sized (0.01 to 0.1%). The CDR3 reads CASSEVSTDTQYF. For the CDR3, the DNA is TGCGCCAGCAGTGAGGTCAGCACAGATACGCAGTATTTT. This sequence joins TRBV10-2 and TRBJ2-3; no clear D gene. Germline loops: CDR1 WSHSY, CDR2 SAAADI. The CDR3 extends over 13 amino acids. Trimming cost V 2 bases and J 0 bases, with 3 bases left between them.